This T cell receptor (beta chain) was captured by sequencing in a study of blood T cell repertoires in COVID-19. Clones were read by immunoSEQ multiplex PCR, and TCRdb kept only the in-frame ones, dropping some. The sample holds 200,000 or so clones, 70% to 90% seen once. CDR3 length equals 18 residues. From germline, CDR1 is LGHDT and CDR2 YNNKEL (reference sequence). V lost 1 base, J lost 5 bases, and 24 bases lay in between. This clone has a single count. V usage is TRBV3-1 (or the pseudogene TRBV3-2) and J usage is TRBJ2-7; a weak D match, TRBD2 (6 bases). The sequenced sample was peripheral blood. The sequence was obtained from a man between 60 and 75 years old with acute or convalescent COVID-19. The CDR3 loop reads CASSQGPFRGPWEDEQYF. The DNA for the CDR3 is TGTGCCAGCAGCCAAGGACCCTTCCGGGGCCCATGGGAGGACGAGCAGTACTTC.